This TCR beta chain was identified in a study of beta chain features in type 1 diabetes (dated by TCRdb to about 2018). Study-wide context: Mean age, gender distribution, total cell number and subset yield did not differ between patients and healthy donors. A total of just under 110,000,000 sorted cells were examined across all samples, and RNA yield correlated strongly with the number of cells per subset. In the study, TCRB repertoires of sorted circulating CD4+ T cell subsets from recently diagnosed type 1 diabetes patients were compared with those of matched healthy donors. Regulatory and stem cell-like memory subsets were obtained from only 8 patients and about eight healthy donors, while naive and central memory subsets were obtained from all 30 or so donors. Points the paper makes about the study in general: Shorter templates might have been favored by PCR, but patient and control samples were amplified and corrected together, so both groups would have been affected equally by any skew. Naive, central memory and regulatory TCRB repertoires appeared to be more similar among patients than among healthy donors. Sequencing cDNA rather than genomic DNA could over-represent highly expressing activated cells, although activation and CD3 levels did not differ between groups. Because the HLA sub-analyses included only small numbers of individuals, any influence of HLA type on TCRB rearrangement was left unresolved. Patients with type 1 diabetes made fewer insertions and deleted more nucleotides at VDJ recombination sites, implying thymic rearrangement abnormalities. A moderate but significant shortening of TCRB CDR3 length was observed in type 1 diabetes patients in all four CD4+ subsets.

The cysteine opens and the phenylalanine closes a CDR3 of 10 amino acids. Of the read, only the CDR3 DNA is kept; its 30 bases are in frame from base 1. V gives up 3 bases and J gives up 5 bases, and the segment between their germline ends measures 4 bases. The germline V gene encodes CDR1 DFQATT and CDR2 SNEGSKA (reference sequence). Each donor gave one peripheral blood draw, averaging approximately 120 mL, which was collected into heparinised tubes. Using a panel that included CD45RO, CCR7, CD25, CD127, CD95 and CD27, naive, central memory, regulatory and stem cell-like memory CD4+ T cells were sorted on a BD FACSAria II. A purity above 95% was achieved for all sorted populations. PBMCs were separated immediately by Lymphoprep density gradient centrifugation and were stained directly, without being cultured. To minimize batch effects, samples were stained and sorted in pairs, one healthy donor with one patient per experiment.

Regarding this clone: No antigen is known for it. Per-base quality was not reported, and no clone a single base away is much larger than it.

The entire isolated RNA was reverse transcribed using the High Capacity cDNA Reverse Transcription Kit, and thus expressed TCRB transcripts were sequenced. Naive, central memory and regulatory T cell samples underwent deep immunoSEQ sequencing, averaging about 3.57 million total reads per sample. Sorted cells were lysed in RLT buffer, and RNA was extracted using DNase-treated RNeasy Micro or Mini kits according to cell number. To prevent cross-contamination, every cell subset was processed on its own, while patient and healthy donor samples were processed together. The immunoSEQ multiplex PCR was used to amplify TCRB sequences from cDNA, yielding 87-bp fragments that span the CDR3 region. Amplicons were sequenced on the Illumina HiSeq platform. As for the original processing: Synthetic template baselines were used to correct PCR bias computationally, reads within Hamming distance 2 were collapsed, and singletons that could not be merged were discarded. Reads were aligned to IMGT to assign V, D and J genes, CDR3 length, and insertions or deletions at six rearrangement sites. Within each subset, clonotype counts were normalized to the number of sorted cells before true diversity and Gini coefficients were calculated with the tcR R package. The overlap coefficient, calculated on TCRB nucleotide sequences, was used to measure repertoire sharing. TCRdb obtained this table from immuneACCESS and retained in-frame rearrangements with V and J assigned. These tables miss some clones; where compared with another copy, unresolved V genes account for less than half of the shortfall, and the remainder is unexplained. V and J calls and clone size are those listed in that table; D and trimming were worked out from the DNA. For this sample the table gives about 120,000 clones, of which around 15% were detected only once. Jointly, the top ten make up 2% to 3% of the sample.

The chain links TRBV20-1 with TRBJ2-5; confidence is insufficient to name the D gene. Sequenced sample: central memory CD4+ T cells from blood. This clonotype originated in a man between 25 and 39 years old with type 1 diabetes. CDR3 region: CSASEETQYF. The DNA reads as follows: TGCAGTGCTAGCGAGGAGACCCAGTACTTC.